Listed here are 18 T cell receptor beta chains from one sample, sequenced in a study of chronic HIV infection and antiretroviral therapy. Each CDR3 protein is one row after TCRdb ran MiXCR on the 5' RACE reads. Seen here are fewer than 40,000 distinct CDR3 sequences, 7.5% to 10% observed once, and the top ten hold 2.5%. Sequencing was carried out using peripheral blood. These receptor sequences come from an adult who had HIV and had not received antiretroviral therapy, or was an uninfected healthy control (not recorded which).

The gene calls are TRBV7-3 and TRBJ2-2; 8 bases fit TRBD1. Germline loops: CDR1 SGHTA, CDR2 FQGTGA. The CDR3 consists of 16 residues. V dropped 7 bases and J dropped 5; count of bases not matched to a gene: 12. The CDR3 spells CASTPNGQGRTGELFF. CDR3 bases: TGTGCCAGCACCCCGAACGGACAGGGAAGGACCGGGGAGCTGTTTTTT.

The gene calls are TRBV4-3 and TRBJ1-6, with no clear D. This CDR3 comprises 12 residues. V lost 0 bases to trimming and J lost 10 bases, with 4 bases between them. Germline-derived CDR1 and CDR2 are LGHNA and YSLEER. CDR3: CASSQDRSPLHF. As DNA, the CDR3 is TGCGCCAGCAGCCAAGATCGATCACCCCTCCACTTT.

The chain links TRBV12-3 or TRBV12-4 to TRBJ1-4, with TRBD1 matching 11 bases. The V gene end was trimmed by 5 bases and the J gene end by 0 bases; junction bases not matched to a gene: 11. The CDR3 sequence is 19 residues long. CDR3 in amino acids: CASSPDRGLTISTNEKLFF. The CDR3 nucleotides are TGTGCCAGCAGTCCGGACAGGGGGCTTACCATTTCAACTAATGAAAAACTGTTTTTT.

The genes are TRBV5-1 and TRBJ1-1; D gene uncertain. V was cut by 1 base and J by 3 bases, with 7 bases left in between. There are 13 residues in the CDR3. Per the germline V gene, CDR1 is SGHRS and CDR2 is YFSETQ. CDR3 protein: CASSLLWDTEAFF. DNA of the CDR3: TGCGCCAGCAGCTTGTTATGGGACACTGAAGCTTTCTTT.

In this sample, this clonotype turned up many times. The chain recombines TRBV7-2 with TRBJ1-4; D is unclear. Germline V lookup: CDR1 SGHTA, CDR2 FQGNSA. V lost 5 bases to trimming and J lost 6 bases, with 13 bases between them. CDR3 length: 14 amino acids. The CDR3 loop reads CASSRGSGDEKLFF. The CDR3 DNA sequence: TGTGCCAGCAGCCGAGGGTCAGGTGATGAAAAACTGTTTTTT.

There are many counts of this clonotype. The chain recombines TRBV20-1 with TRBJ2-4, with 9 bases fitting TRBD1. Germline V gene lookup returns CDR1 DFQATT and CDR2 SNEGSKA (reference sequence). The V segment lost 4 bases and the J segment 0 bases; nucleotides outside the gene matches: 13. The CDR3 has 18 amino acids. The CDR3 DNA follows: TGCAGTGCTACTCCCCGGTACAGGGGGCTAGAAGCCAAAAACATTCAGTACTTC. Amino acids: CSATPRYRGLEAKNIQYF.

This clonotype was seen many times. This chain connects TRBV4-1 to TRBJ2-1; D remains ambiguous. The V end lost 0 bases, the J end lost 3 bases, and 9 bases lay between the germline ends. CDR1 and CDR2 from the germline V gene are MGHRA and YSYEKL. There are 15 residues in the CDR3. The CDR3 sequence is CASSQESSGYNEQFF. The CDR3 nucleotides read TGCGCCAGCAGCCAAGAATCTTCTGGCTACAATGAGCAGTTCTTC.

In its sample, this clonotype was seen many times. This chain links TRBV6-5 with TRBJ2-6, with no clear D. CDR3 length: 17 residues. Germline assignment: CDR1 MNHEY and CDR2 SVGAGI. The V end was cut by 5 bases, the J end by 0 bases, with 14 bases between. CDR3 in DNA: TGTGCCAGCAGTCAGCTCATTGTACCCTCTGGGGCCAACGTCCTGACTTTC. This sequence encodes CASSQLIVPSGANVLTF.

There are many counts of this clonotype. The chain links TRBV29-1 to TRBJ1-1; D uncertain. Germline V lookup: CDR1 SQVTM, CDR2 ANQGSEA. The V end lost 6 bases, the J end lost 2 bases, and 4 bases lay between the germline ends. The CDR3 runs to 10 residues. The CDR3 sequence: CSVVNTEAFF. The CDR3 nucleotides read TGCAGCGTCGTAAACACTGAAGCTTTCTTT.

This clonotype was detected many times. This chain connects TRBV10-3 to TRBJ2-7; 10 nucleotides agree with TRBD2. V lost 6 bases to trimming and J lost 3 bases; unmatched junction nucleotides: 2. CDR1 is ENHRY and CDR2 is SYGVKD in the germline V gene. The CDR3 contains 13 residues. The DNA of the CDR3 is TGTGCCATCAGAGCGGGGGGGGACTACGAGCAGTACTTC. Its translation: CAIRAGGDYEQYF.

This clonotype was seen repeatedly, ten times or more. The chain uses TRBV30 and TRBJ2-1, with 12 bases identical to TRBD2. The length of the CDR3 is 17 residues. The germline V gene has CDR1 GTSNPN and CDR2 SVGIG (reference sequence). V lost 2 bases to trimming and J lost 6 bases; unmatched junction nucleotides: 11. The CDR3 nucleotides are TGTGCCTGGAGTCCAAGGGTACGACTAGCGGGAGCCAATGAGCAGTTCTTC. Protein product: CAWSPRVRLAGANEQFF. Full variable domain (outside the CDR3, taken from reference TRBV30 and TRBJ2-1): SQTIHQWPATLVQPVGSPLSLECTVEGTSNPNLYWYRQAAGRGLQLLFYSVGIGQISSEVPQNLSASRPQDRQFILSSKKLLLSDSGFYLCAWSPRVRLAGANEQFFGPGTRLTVL.

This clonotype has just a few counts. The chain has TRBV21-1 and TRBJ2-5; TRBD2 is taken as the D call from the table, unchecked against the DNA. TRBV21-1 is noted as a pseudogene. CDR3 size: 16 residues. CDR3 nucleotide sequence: TGTGCCAGCAGCAAAGTGGGGGAGCGGGACCAAGAGACCCAGTACTTC. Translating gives CASSKVGERDQETQYF.

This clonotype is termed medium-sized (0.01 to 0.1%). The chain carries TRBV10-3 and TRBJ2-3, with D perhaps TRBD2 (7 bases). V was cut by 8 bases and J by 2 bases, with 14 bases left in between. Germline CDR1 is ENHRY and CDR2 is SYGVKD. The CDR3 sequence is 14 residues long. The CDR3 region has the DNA TGTGCCATCTCGATGGGGGGGCCCACAGATACGCAGTATTTT. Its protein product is CAISMGGPTDTQYF.

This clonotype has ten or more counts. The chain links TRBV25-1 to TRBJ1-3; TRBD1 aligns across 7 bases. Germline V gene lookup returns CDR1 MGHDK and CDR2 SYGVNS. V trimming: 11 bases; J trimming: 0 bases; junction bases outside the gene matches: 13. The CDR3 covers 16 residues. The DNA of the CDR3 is TGTGCCGCCAAGGGGGACAGTACCATCTCTGGAAACACCATATATTTT. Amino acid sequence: CAAKGDSTISGNTIYF.

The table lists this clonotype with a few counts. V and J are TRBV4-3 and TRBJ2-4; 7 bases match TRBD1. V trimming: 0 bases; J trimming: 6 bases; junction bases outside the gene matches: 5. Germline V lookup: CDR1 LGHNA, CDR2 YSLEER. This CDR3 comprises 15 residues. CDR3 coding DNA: TGCGCCAGCAGCCAAGAGTCGACAGGGAGAAACATTCAGTACTTC. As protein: CASSQESTGRNIQYF.

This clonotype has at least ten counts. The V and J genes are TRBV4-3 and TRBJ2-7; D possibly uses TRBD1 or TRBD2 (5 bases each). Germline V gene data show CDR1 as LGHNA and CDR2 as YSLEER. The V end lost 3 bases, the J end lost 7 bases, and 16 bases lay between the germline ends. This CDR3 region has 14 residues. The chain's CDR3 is CASSQGDGAREQYF. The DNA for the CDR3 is TGCGCCAGCAGCCAGGGGGACGGGGCCCGGGAGCAGTACTTC.

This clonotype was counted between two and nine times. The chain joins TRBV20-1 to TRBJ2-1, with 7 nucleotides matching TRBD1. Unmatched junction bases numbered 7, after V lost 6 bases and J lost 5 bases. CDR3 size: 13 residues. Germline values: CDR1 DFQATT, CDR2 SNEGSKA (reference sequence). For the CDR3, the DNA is TGCAGTGCCCCACGGGACAGCCACAATGAGCAGTTCTTC. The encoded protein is CSAPRDSHNEQFF.

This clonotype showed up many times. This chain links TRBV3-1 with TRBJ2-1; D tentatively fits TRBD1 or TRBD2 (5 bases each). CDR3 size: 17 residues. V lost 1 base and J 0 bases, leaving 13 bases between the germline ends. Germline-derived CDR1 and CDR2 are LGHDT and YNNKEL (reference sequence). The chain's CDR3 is CASSQGGRGSSYNEQFF. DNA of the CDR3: TGTGCCAGCAGCCAAGGGGGACGGGGTAGCTCCTACAATGAGCAGTTCTTC.